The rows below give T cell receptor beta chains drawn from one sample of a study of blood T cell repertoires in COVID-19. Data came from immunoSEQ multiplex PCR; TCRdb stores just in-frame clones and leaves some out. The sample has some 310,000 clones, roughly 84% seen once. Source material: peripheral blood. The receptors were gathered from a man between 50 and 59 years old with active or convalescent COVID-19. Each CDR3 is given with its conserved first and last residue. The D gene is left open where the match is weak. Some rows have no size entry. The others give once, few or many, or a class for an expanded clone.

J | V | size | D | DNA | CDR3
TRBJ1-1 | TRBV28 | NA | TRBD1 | TGTGCCAGCCAGAGGACAGGGAACACTGAAGCTTTCTTT | CASQRTGNTEAFF
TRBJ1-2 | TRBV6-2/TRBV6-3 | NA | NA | TGTGCCAGCAGTCCCCACGACGAGGGAAACTATGGCTACACCTTC | CASSPHDEGNYGYTF
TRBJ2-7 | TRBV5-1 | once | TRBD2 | TGCGCCAGCAGCTTTTTAATTAAAGACGGACTAGCGTGGGAGCAGTACTTC | CASSFLIKDGLAWEQYF
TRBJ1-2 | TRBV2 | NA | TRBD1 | TGTGCCAGCAGGGATCCGACAGGGGCGGGCGACGGCTACACCTTC | CASRDPTGAGDGYTF
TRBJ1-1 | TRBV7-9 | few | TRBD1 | TGTGCCAGCAGCATCCAGGACAGGGGGAAAGCTTTCTTT | CASSIQDRGKAFF
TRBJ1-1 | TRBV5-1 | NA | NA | TGCGCCAGCAGCTTGGCTTGGGGCAGGAACACTGAAGCTTTCTTT | CASSLAWGRNTEAFF
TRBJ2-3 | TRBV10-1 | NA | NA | TGCGCCAGCAGTGAGTCCAGCGTTAGCACAGATACGCAGTATTTT | CASSESSVSTDTQYF
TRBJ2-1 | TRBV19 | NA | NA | TGTGCCAGTAGTAGCGCGGGACTGTCCCCCTACAATGAGCAGTTCTTC | CASSSAGLSPYNEQFF
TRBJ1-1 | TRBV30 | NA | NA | TGTGCCTGGAGTTGGGGGGGAGCCTACACTGAAGCTTTCTTT | CAWSWGGAYTEAFF
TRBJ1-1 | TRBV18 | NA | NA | TGTGCCAGCTCGCCGGGTGTGAACACTGAAGCTTTCTTT | CASSPGVNTEAFF
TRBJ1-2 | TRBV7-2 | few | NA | TGTGCCAGCAACCGCGGGACTGCAGGAGGGTCCGGCTACACCTTC | CASNRGTAGGSGYTF
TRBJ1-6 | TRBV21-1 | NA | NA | TGTGCCAGCAGCGGACAGGGGCCTTCACCCCTCCACTTT | CASSGQGPSPLHF
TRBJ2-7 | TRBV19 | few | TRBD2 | TGTGCCACCTCACGCGGGGGTATAACCTACGAGCAGTACTTC | CATSRGGITYEQYF
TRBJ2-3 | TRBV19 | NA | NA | TGTGCCAGTAGTATAGGTAGACAGGCCAGCACAGATACGCAGTATTTT | CASSIGRQASTDTQYF
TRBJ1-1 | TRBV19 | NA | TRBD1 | TGTGCCAGTAAAACCGGGACAGGGGGCGGGATGAACACTGAAGCTTTCTTT | CASKTGTGGGMNTEAFF
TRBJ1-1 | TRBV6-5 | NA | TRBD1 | TGTGCCAGCAGTTCCGGCCAGGGGGACACTGAAGCTTTCTTT | CASSSGQGDTEAFF